A single sample is the source of the 20 T cell receptor beta chains below, sequenced in a study of regulatory T cells in long-lasting Graves disease. The time point: newly diagnosed GD, antithyroid drugs for less than 3 months. The authors made the TCR library using RNA they extracted from PBMCs. Construction of the TCR beta libraries employed iRepertoire HTBI primers in conjunction with Arm-PCR of CDR3 regions. A single record per CDR3 protein comes from TCRdb applying MiXCR to the multiplex PCR reads. The top ten hold around 36% of the sample, which has about 300,000 distinct CDR3 sequences, 18% seen once. The sample was peripheral blood mononuclear cells (PBMCs), taken at new diagnosis, from a patient treated with antithyroid drugs. These receptors originate from a female donor with Graves disease.

This clonotype occurred many times. The chain couples TRBV2 to TRBJ2-5; D may be TRBD2 (6 bases). The CDR3 has 12 residues. Looked up from germline, CDR1 is SNHLY and CDR2 is FYNNEI. V dropped 9 bases and J dropped 4 bases, with 12 bases sitting between them. The chain's CDR3 is CARGTVAETQYF. CDR3 sequence (DNA): TGTGCCAGGGGGACTGTTGCAGAGACCCAGTACTTC.

Only a few counts were recorded for this clonotype. The genes are TRBV28 and TRBJ1-1; 8 bases map to TRBD1. Unmatched junction bases numbered 11, after V lost 3 bases and J lost 11 bases. CDR3 length: 14 amino acids. The germline V gene encodes CDR1 MDHEN and CDR2 SYDVKM. For the CDR3, the DNA is TGTGCCAGCAGTTTGACAGGGGCACCCCTCGAGGCTTTCTTT. This gives the protein CASSLTGAPLEAFF.

This chain uses TRBV12-3 or TRBV12-4 with TRBJ1-2; 7 nucleotides agree with TRBD1. CDR3 length: 11 amino acids. V trimming: 10 bases; J trimming: 8 bases; junction bases outside the gene matches: 7. As DNA, the CDR3 is TGTGCCACCAGGGGGGTGGAGGGCTACACCTTC. Translated, it gives CATRGVEGYTF.

This clonotype came up many times. This chain connects TRBV18 to TRBJ1-1; D is uncertain. The CDR3 is made up of 13 amino acids. Germline CDR1 reads KGHSH; CDR2 reads LQKENI. V was shortened by 5 bases and J by 11 bases, with 18 bases between the two germline ends. CDR3 nucleotide sequence: TGTGCCAGCTCAGATACAGTACTCCGGATGGCTTTCTTT. Residues: CASSDTVLRMAFF.

This clonotype was detected a few times. This chain connects TRBV7-3 to TRBJ2-2; 14 bases are a match to TRBD2. The CDR3 covers 19 residues. The germline V gene has CDR1 SGHTA and CDR2 FQGTGA. The ends lost 4 bases at V and 4 bases at J; junction bases unmatched: 11. The DNA of the CDR3 is TGTGCCAGCAGCTCCTCCGGGACTAGCGGGAGCTCCGGCACCGGGGAGCTGTTTTTT. This translates into CASSSSGTSGSSGTGELFF.

This clonotype turned up a few times. V usage is TRBV25-1 and J usage is TRBJ2-6; D is possibly TRBD2 (5 bases). V lost 4 bases, J lost 0 bases, and 16 bases lay in between. The CDR3 spans 18 residues. Germline CDR1 is MGHDK and CDR2 is SYGVNS. The CDR3, as DNA: TGTGCCAGCAGTGCCTGGACTCCGCGTGCCTCTGGGGCCAACGTCCTGACTTTC. This translates into CASSAWTPRASGANVLTF.

This clonotype was seen more than once but under ten times. Given the absence of the conserved phenylalanine or tryptophan at the CDR3 end, a read error is likely. The chain couples TRBV12-3 or TRBV12-4 to TRBJ1-1; perhaps TRBD1 as D (6 bases). The length of the CDR3 is 13 residues. Trimming removed 7 bases from V and 5 bases from J, with 14 bases in between. CDR3 region: CASNYRVETEAFL. Here the CDR3 DNA reads TGTGCCAGCAACTACAGGGTCGAGACTGAAGCTTTCCTT.

This clonotype was counted a few times. This rearrangement joins TRBV7-9 to TRBJ1-1; tentative D call: TRBD1 (5 bases). V shed 5 bases and J shed 5 bases, with 15 bases lying between them. CDR3 length equals 14 residues. Germline V gene sequence: CDR1 SEHNR, CDR2 FQNEAQ (reference sequence). The CDR3 nucleotides read TGTGCCAGCAGCCTCACTAGCCGGGGGACTGAAGCTTTCTTT. The encoded protein is CASSLTSRGTEAFF. The variable domain in full, completed from reference TRBV7-9 and TRBJ1-1, reads DTGVSQNPRHKITKRGQNVTFRCDPISEHNRLYWYRQTLGQGPEFLTYFQNEAQLEKSRLLSDRFSAERPKGSFSTLEIQRTEQGDSAMYLCASSLTSRGTEAFFGQGTRLTVV.

In its sample, this clonotype was seen a few times. This chain joins TRBV4-1 and TRBJ1-1, with TRBD1 matching over 7 bases. This CDR3 has 17 residues. V gave up 1 base and J gave up 0 bases; unmatched junction bases: 8. Germline loops: CDR1 MGHRA, CDR2 YSYEKL. The CDR3 spells CASSQGDSLLMNTEAFF. CDR3 coding DNA: TGCGCCAGCAGCCAAGGGGACAGCCTCCTCATGAACACTGAAGCTTTCTTT.

Many counts were recorded for this clonotype. The chain employs TRBV6-2 or TRBV6-3 and TRBJ2-7, with TRBD2 identical over 9 bases. Losses at the gene ends were 5 bases for V and 4 bases for J; bases not matched to a gene: 12. The germline gives CDR1 MNHEY, CDR2 SVGEGT. This CDR3 contains 16 residues. CDR3 DNA: TGTGCCAGCAGTGAAGATGATAGCGGGAGAAGATACGAGCAGTACTTC. The encoded protein is CASSEDDSGRRYEQYF.

This clonotype was detected ten times or more. The chain has TRBV5-1 and TRBJ2-3; D ambiguous. V was clipped by 0 bases and J by 2 bases, with 4 bases between them. The CDR3 length is 13 residues. CDR1 is SGHRS, CDR2 YFSETQ, per germline. Here the CDR3 reads CASSLAPTDTQYF. CDR3 bases: TGCGCCAGCAGCTTGGCACCCACAGATACGCAGTATTTT.

This clonotype was counted many times. The V gene is TRBV12-3 or TRBV12-4, the J gene TRBJ2-5, with D uncertain. The CDR3 has 15 residues. V gave up 5 bases and J gave up 1 base, with 14 bases separating them. The CDR3 DNA reads as TGTGCCAGCAGTGACGCTTTCGAGACCCAAGAGACCCAGTACTTC. Translated, it gives CASSDAFETQETQYF.

This clonotype was observed at least ten times. V and J are TRBV9 and TRBJ2-7, with D possibly being TRBD1 or TRBD2 (7 bases each). CDR3 length: 15 amino acids. Germline V lookup: CDR1 SGDLS, CDR2 YYNGEE. V was clipped by 2 bases and J by 1 base, with 13 bases between them. DNA of the CDR3: TGTGCCAGCAGCGTGGGGGGGGACAGTTCCTACGAGCAGTACTTC. This translates into CASSVGGDSSYEQYF.

The chain couples TRBV27 to TRBJ1-1; D ambiguous. In germline, CDR1 is MNHEY, CDR2 SMNVEV (reference sequence). The CDR3 length is 15 residues. Trimming stripped 7 bases from V and 5 bases from J, with 20 bases between. This CDR3 is CASTFPSFWWTEAFF. The CDR3 nucleotides read TGTGCCAGCACCTTTCCCTCCTTTTGGTGGACTGAAGCTTTCTTT.

This clonotype was observed many times. The chain couples TRBV28 to TRBJ1-6; 7 bases are shared with TRBD1. The ends lost 5 bases at V and 8 bases at J; junction bases unmatched: 9. The germline CDR1 and CDR2 sequences are MDHEN and SYDVKM. This CDR3 has 15 amino acids. CDR3 protein: CASSPPGQNYSPLHF. In DNA, the CDR3 is TGTGCCAGCAGTCCCCCGGGACAGAATTATTCACCCCTCCACTTT.

This clonotype showed up many times. V gene TRBV10-3 combines with J gene TRBJ2-1; D could derive from TRBD1 or TRBD2 (5 bases each). This CDR3 is 15 amino acids long. Trimming removed 9 bases from V and 5 bases from J, with 20 bases in between. CDR1 is ENHRY and CDR2 is SYGVKD in the germline V gene. CDR3 nucleotides: TGTGCCATTCAGGCCCGCCTGGGGGACGACAATGAGCAGTTCTTC. This gives the protein CAIQARLGDDNEQFF.

This clonotype was recorded many times. V is TRBV7-2 and J is TRBJ1-2, with D uncertain. CDR1 and CDR2 from the germline V gene are SGHTA and FQGNSA. Trimming took 5 bases from V and 4 from J, leaving 14 bases between them. CDR3 length equals 14 residues. The CDR3 nucleotides are TGTGCCAGCAGCGCGCGGGTCTCTTCCTATGGCTACACCTTC. Translating gives CASSARVSSYGYTF.

CDR3 loop: CASSLYSPNTEAFF. The CDR3 DNA is TGTGCCAGCAGTTTATATTCCCCGAACACTGAAGCTTTCTTT. The chain has TRBV28 and TRBJ1-1; D remains ambiguous. The ends were cut back, 1 base at V and 1 base at J, with 7 bases in the middle. The germline V gene has CDR1 MDHEN and CDR2 SYDVKM. The CDR3 covers 14 residues. The complete variable domain, with remaining parts taken from reference TRBV28 and TRBJ1-1, reads DVKVTQSSRYLVKRTGEKVFLECVQDMDHENMFWYRQDPGLGLRLIYFSYDVKMKEKGDIPEGYSVSREKKERFSLILESASTNQTSMYLCASSLYSPNTEAFFGQGTRLTVV.

Ten or more counts support this clonotype. The CDR3 here is CASSLRQGGSGANVLTF. The CDR3 nucleotides read TGTGCCAGCAGTTTAAGGCAGGGGGGGTCTGGGGCCAACGTCCTGACTTTC. The V and J genes are TRBV12-3 or TRBV12-4 and TRBJ2-6, with D perhaps TRBD1 or TRBD2 (7 bases each). The CDR3 has 17 amino acids. V lost 2 bases and J 1 base, leaving 12 bases between the germline ends.

Many counts were recorded for this clonotype. V gene TRBV10-3 combines with J gene TRBJ1-6; D not resolved. Trimming shortened V by 0 bases and J by 7 bases, and 16 bases separated the two germline ends. Germline values: CDR1 ENHRY, CDR2 SYGVKD. This CDR3 region has 17 residues. CDR3 nucleotides: TGTGCCATCAGTGAGTCGACCCTCATTCGGGCCAATTCACCCCTCCACTTT. As protein: CAISESTLIRANSPLHF.